These 18 T cell receptor beta chains came from one sample sequenced in a study of blood T cell repertoires in COVID-19. Method: immunoSEQ multiplex PCR; TCRdb's copy keeps in-frame clones and lacks some. The data contain around 380,000 clones, around 84% of them singletons. The sequencing input was peripheral blood. The receptor set was obtained from a human donor with acute or convalescent COVID-19. The donor label of this sample is uncertain.

The gene calls are TRBV19 and TRBJ2-6; the match to TRBD1 covers 7 bases. The ends lost 4 bases at V and 0 bases at J; junction bases unmatched: 9. The CDR3 covers 18 residues. Germline CDR1 reads LNHDA; CDR2 reads SQIVND (reference sequence). Here the CDR3 DNA reads TGTGCCAGTAGTACCTCCGGGACAGCGTTCTCTGGGGCCAACGTCCTGACTTTC. Translation: CASSTSGTAFSGANVLTF. The entire variable domain, with the rest obtained from reference TRBV19 and TRBJ2-6, is as follows: DGGITQSPKYLFRKEGQNVTLSCEQNLNHDAMYWYRQDPGQGLRLIYYSQIVNDFQKGDIAEGYSVSREKKESFPLTVTSAQKNPTAFYLCASSTSGTAFSGANVLTFGAGSRLTVL.

This rearrangement joins TRBV6-1 to TRBJ2-7; TRBD2 is a possible D gene (5 bases). The germline V gene encodes CDR1 MNHNS and CDR2 SASEGT. This CDR3 spans 13 amino acids. Trimming removed 0 bases at V and 6 bases at J, with 9 bases between. This CDR3 reads CASSEAEASEQYF. The CDR3 DNA reads TGTGCCAGCAGTGAAGCGGAGGCCTCCGAGCAGTACTTC.

The J gene is TRBJ2-3, the V gene TRBV2, with 9 bases fitting TRBD1. Germline CDR1 SNHLY, CDR2 FYNNEI. The ends lost 10 bases at V and 3 bases at J; junction bases unmatched: 8. The CDR3 contains 14 residues. The CDR3 sequence is CATTGTGSTDTQYF. The CDR3 nucleotides are TGTGCCACGACCGGGACAGGGAGTACAGATACGCAGTATTTT.

The chain has TRBV6-6 and TRBJ1-5; D may be TRBD1 (5 bases). Trimming left V 6 bases short and J 0 bases short, with 12 bases between. The CDR3 covers 15 residues. The germline V gene has CDR1 MNHNY and CDR2 SVGAGI (reference sequence). The CDR3 coding sequence is TGTGCCAGCAGATGGGGACTCAGTAGCAATCAGCCCCAGCATTTT. Its protein product is CASRWGLSSNQPQHF.

This clone turned up a few times. The chain combines TRBV5-5 with TRBJ1-3; unclear D gene. The germline CDR1 and CDR2 sequences are SGHKS and YYEKEE (reference sequence). The CDR3 length is 14 residues. Trimming left V 2 bases short and J 0 bases short, with 6 bases between. The CDR3 DNA reads as TGTGCCAGCAGCTTAACAGCCTCTGGAAACACCATATATTTT. Its translation is CASSLTASGNTIYF.

The rearrangement links TRBV12-3 or TRBV12-4 to TRBJ1-1; D gene unclear. Trimming pared 6 bases from V and 0 bases from J, leaving 8 bases between. The CDR3 sequence is 13 residues long. The CDR3 nucleotides read TGTGCCAGCAGCCCAAATTTGAACACTGAAGCTTTCTTT. This encodes CASSPNLNTEAFF.

This clone appeared a single time. The V call is TRBV6-1, the J call TRBJ1-1, with a weak D call TRBD1 (6 bases). This CDR3 has 16 amino acids. CDR1 and CDR2 from the germline V gene are MNHNS and SASEGT. The V gene lost 2 bases and the J gene lost 1 base, with 14 bases spanning the gap. In DNA, the CDR3 is TGTGCCAGCAGTGAAAATACAGTGGGGGCGAACACTGAAGCTTTCTTT. Translation: CASSENTVGANTEAFF.

Only one count was recorded for this clone. The V call is TRBV21-1, the J call TRBJ2-3; TRBD1, the D gene given by the table, was not confirmed from the DNA. TRBV21-1 is annotated as a pseudogene. CDR3 size: 15 residues. CDR3 nucleotide sequence: TGTGCCAGCAGCAGACGGGACAGGCCCACAGATACGCAGTATTTT. Amino acid sequence: CASSRRDRPTDTQYF.

The chain has TRBV6-4 and TRBJ1-2, with a tentative D call TRBD1 (5 bases). The CDR3 loop spans 14 amino acids. V lost 6 bases and J 4 bases, leaving 15 bases between the germline ends. Germline V CDR1 and CDR2: MRHNA, SNTAGT. CDR3 residues: CASRESGKVYGYTF. The DNA of the CDR3 is TGTGCCAGCAGGGAATCAGGGAAGGTCTATGGCTACACCTTC.

Turning to this clone: Other DNA sequences in the same sample also yield this CDR3. The CDR3 nucleotides are TGCGCCAGCAGCTGGGGACAGGGAGGCTACACCTTC. Translating gives CASSWGQGGYTF. The rearrangement links TRBV5-1 to TRBJ1-2; 9 bases agree with TRBD1. With V trimmed by 3 bases and J by 8 bases, 2 bases remained unmatched. The germline gives CDR1 SGHRS, CDR2 YFSETQ. The CDR3 runs 12 residues.

Many counts were recorded for this clone. The chain joins TRBV14 to TRBJ2-2; D is unresolved. V was clipped by 1 base and J by 3 bases, with 6 bases between them. In germline, CDR1 is SGHDN, CDR2 FVKESK. There are 14 residues in the CDR3. The CDR3 sequence: CASSQGRYTGELFF. In DNA, the CDR3 is TGTGCCAGCAGCCAAGGTCGGTACACCGGGGAGCTGTTTTTT.

The chain carries TRBV5-1 and TRBJ2-3; 7 positions agree with TRBD1. The CDR3 covers 15 residues. With V trimmed by 5 bases and J by 2 bases, 8 bases remained unmatched. Germline-derived CDR1 and CDR2 are SGHRS and YFSETQ. CDR3 bases: TGCGCCAGCAGGGGCCGGGACAGTTACACAGATACGCAGTATTTT. This sequence encodes CASRGRDSYTDTQYF. The full variable domain, in which reference TRBV5-1 and TRBJ2-3 provide the parts outside the CDR3, is KAGVTQTPRYLIKTRGQQVTLSCSPISGHRSVSWYQQTPGQGLQFLFEYFSETQRNKGNFPGRFSGRQFSNSRSEMNVSTLELGDSALYLCASRGRDSYTDTQYFGPGTRLTVL.

Comments on this clone: An end of the junction does not agree with germline; a read error may underlie this. The chain is built from TRBV29-1 and TRBJ1-2, with D possibly being TRBD1 (6 bases). The CDR3 sequence is 11 residues long. Germline CDR1 reads SQVTM; CDR2 reads ANQGSEA. The DNA of the CDR3 is TGCAGCGTTGAAGGTGTAGGCGGACAGCTCTTC. As protein: CSVEGVGGQLF.

The chain joins TRBV30 to TRBJ1-1, with D uncertain. Germline values: CDR1 GTSNPN, CDR2 SVGIG (reference sequence). The V and J ends lost 2 bases and 1 base respectively, with 5 bases between them. The CDR3 is 12 amino acids. CDR3 bases: TGTGCCTGGAGTAGCCAGAACACTGAAGCTTTCTTT. It translates to CAWSSQNTEAFF.

This clone ranks as medium-sized (0.01 to 0.1%). The rearrangement uses TRBV28 and TRBJ1-1; 9 bases line up with TRBD1. CDR3 length: 16 amino acids. The V and J ends lost 3 bases and 4 bases, in that order; junction bases with no gene match: 9. CDR1 and CDR2 from the germline V gene are MDHEN and SYDVKM. DNA for the CDR3: TGTGCCAGCAGTTTCCCCGAGGGACAGGGTTCCACTGAAGCTTTCTTT. Its protein is CASSFPEGQGSTEAFF.

This clone was observed once. The V and J genes are TRBV28 and TRBJ1-1; TRBD1 might be the D (5 bases). The CDR3 is made up of 16 amino acids. Germline V gives CDR1 MDHEN, CDR2 SYDVKM. V gave up 6 bases and J gave up 0 bases, with 17 bases separating them. As DNA, the CDR3 is TGTGCCAGCAGAAGAGGTCGAGGGACTATGAACACTGAAGCTTTCTTT. It is translated as CASRRGRGTMNTEAFF.

This sequence joins TRBV29-1 and TRBJ2-4; D gene ambiguous. This CDR3 comprises 13 residues. The germline V gene has CDR1 SQVTM and CDR2 ANQGSEA. Deletions cut 7 bases from V and 6 bases from J, with 16 bases between. CDR3 DNA sequence: TGCAGCGCGGGCGGCGGTTTAGGAAACATTCAGTACTTC. Amino acid sequence: CSAGGGLGNIQYF.

The V gene is TRBV6-5, the J gene TRBJ1-1, with 8 nucleotides matching TRBD1. With V trimmed by 7 bases and J by 1 base, 5 bases remained unmatched. Per the germline V gene, CDR1 is MNHEY and CDR2 is SVGAGI. The CDR3 spans 14 residues. The CDR3 loop reads CASTRQGTNTEAFF. CDR3 bases: TGTGCCAGCACCCGACAGGGGACGAACACTGAAGCTTTCTTT.